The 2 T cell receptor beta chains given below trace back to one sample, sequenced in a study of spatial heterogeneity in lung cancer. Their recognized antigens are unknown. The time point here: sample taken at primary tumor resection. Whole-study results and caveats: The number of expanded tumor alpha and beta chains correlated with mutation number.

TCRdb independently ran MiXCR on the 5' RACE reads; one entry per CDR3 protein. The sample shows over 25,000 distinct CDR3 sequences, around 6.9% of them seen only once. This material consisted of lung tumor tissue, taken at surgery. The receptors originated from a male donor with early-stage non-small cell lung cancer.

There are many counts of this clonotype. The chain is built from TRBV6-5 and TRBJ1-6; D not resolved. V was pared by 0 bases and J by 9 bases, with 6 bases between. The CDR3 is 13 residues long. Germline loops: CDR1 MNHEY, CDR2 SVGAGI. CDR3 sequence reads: CASSYSQPSPLHF. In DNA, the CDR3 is TGTGCCAGCAGTTACTCCCAGCCTTCACCCCTCCACTTT.

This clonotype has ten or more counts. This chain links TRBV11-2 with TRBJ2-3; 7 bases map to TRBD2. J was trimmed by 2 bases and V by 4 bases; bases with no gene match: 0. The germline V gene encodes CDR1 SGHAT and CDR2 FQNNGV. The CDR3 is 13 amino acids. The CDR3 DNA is TGTGCCAGCAGCTGGGACTACACAGATACGCAGTATTTT. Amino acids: CASSWDYTDTQYF. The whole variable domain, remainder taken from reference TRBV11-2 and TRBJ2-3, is EAGVAQSPRYKIIEKRQSVAFWCNPISGHATLYWYQQILGQGPKLLIQFQNNGVVDDSQLPKDRFSAERLKGVDSTLKIQPAKLEDSAVYLCASSWDYTDTQYFGPGTRLTVL.